This T cell receptor (beta chain) was documented in a study of control samples from healthy donors and cancer patients. In this sample, this clone turned up once. The data were produced by immunoSEQ multiplex PCR, yet TCRdb's version contains in-frame clones alone and is incomplete. The sample includes over 100,000 clones, roughly 88% of them seen just once. J was trimmed by 4 bases and V by 4 bases; bases with no gene match: 3. CDR1 is SQVTM and CDR2 is ANQGSEA in the germline V gene. The CDR3 has 13 amino acids. Sequenced sample: blood. This TCR derives from a man between 35 and 55 years old in good health. V and J are TRBV29-1 and TRBJ2-1; 8 nucleotides align to TRBD1. CDR3 DNA: TGCAGCGTTGGCAGGGGGCCGTACAATGAGCAGTTCTTC. Protein: CSVGRGPYNEQFF.